This TCR beta chain was captured in a study of blood T cell repertoires in COVID-19. Looking at the study overall: Samples taken during acute and convalescent COVID-19 were collected in the United States, Italy and Spain. T cells, B-cell-depleted T cells, or PBMCs provided the cDNA or gDNA that served as material.

Authors' data handling: For nucleated cells, counts were estimated from reference gene primer amplification. Generated by immunoSEQ multiplex PCR, the TCRdb table keeps only in-frame clones and is missing some. The V and J calls and clone size were taken over from that table, and D and trimming were inferred from the DNA. Found here are about 34,000 clones, over 80% of them singletons; the top ten hold around 15%. V shed 4 bases and J 8 bases; nucleotides not matched to a gene: 1. CDR1 SEHNR and CDR2 FQNEAQ come from the germline V gene (reference sequence). This CDR3 is 13 amino acids long. The V and J genes are TRBV7-9 and TRBJ2-4, with 11 bases fitting TRBD1. Sequencing used peripheral blood. This TCR was sampled from a man aged 60 to 75 with active COVID-19. In DNA, the CDR3 is TGTGCCAGCAGCTCGGGACAGGGGGACATTCAGTACTTC. Protein sequence: CASSSGQGDIQYF.